The 27 T cell receptor beta chains in this list originate from one sample, sequenced in a study of T cell responses to AZD1222 COVID-19 vaccine (dated by TCRdb to the early 2020s). Library preparation was by the immunoSEQ multiplex PCR assay. What TCRdb holds here is the immuneACCESS table cut down to in-frame rearrangements. Part of the clones is not present; checked against another copy, under half of the missing clones reflect an unresolved V gene, and the others are unexplained. The sample profile shows about 150,000 clones; around 90% of them were found once. The top ten constitute approximately 4.8% of the sample. The sample's time point label is to be understood as: baseline before first vaccination. This sample comprised peripheral blood, obtained on day 0 of AZD1222 vaccination. These receptors were taken from an adult in good health.

The chain is built from TRBV27 and TRBJ2-1; 9 nucleotides align to TRBD2. The CDR3 is made up of 16 amino acids. The germline gives CDR1 MNHEY, CDR2 SMNVEV (reference sequence). V shed 5 bases, J shed 2 bases, and the junction held 7 bases outside the gene matches. The CDR3 DNA reads as TGTGCCAGCAGTGTCATCCTAGCGGGACCCTACAATGAGCAGTTCTTC. It specifies CASSVILAGPYNEQFF.

J is TRBJ1-1 and V is TRBV7-8; D remains unclear. Trimming removed 0 bases from V and 7 bases from J, with 6 bases in between. Looked up from germline, CDR1 is SGHVS and CDR2 is FQNEAQ. CDR3 size: 12 residues. As DNA, the CDR3 is TGTGCCAGCAGCTTAGCCGGCAGTGAAGCTTTCTTT. This encodes CASSLAGSEAFF.

The rearrangement links TRBV2 to TRBJ1-2, with TRBD1 identical over 7 bases. The CDR3 spans 14 residues. The trim removed 5 bases at V and 7 bases at J, leaving 10 bases unmatched. Germline values: CDR1 SNHLY, CDR2 FYNNEI. This chain's CDR3 is CASSSGTARGGYTF. CDR3 DNA: TGTGCCAGCAGTTCCGGGACAGCAAGAGGTGGCTACACCTTC.

This chain joins TRBV5-4 and TRBJ2-2; tentatively, D is TRBD1 or TRBD2 (5 bases each). From germline, CDR1 is SGHNT and CDR2 YYREEE (reference sequence). Trimming removed 4 bases from V and 7 bases from J, with 14 bases in between. The CDR3 extends over 14 amino acids. The CDR3 bases are TGTGCCAGCAGCCGAACAAAGGGGAGCGGGGAGCTGTTTTTT. Its translation: CASSRTKGSGELFF.

This chain uses TRBV5-1 with TRBJ1-2; 9 bases align to TRBD1. With V trimmed by 3 bases and J by 4 bases, 7 bases remained unmatched. Germline V gene lookup returns CDR1 SGHRS and CDR2 YFSETQ. This CDR3 region has 15 residues. The CDR3: CASSYTGGEIYGYTF. The CDR3 region has the DNA TGCGCCAGCAGCTACACAGGGGGCGAGATCTATGGCTACACCTTC.

This clone was detected only once. The chain links TRBV9 to TRBJ2-1; 13 bases match TRBD2. The CDR3 covers 16 residues. The V segment lost 1 base and the J segment 8 bases; nucleotides outside the gene matches: 6. Germline CDR1 is SGDLS and CDR2 is YYNGEE. In DNA form, the CDR3 reads TGTGCCAGCAGCGTAATTGGGACTAGCGGGACCCATGAGCAGTTCTTC. Encoded protein: CASSVIGTSGTHEQFF.

V gene TRBV6-5 combines with J gene TRBJ2-5; weak D call: TRBD2 (5 bases). This CDR3 has 13 residues. The germline CDR1 and CDR2 sequences are MNHEY and SVGAGI. V was cut by 0 bases and J by 4 bases, with 6 bases left in between. The DNA for the CDR3 is TGTGCCAGCAGTTACTCGAGCGGAGAGACCCAGTACTTC. Its translation: CASSYSSGETQYF.

V and J are TRBV19 and TRBJ1-5; TRBD1 is a possible D gene (5 bases). This CDR3 spans 14 amino acids. Trimming shortened V by 4 bases and J by 7 bases, and 14 bases separated the two germline ends. Germline-derived CDR1 and CDR2 are LNHDA and SQIVND (reference sequence). In DNA, the CDR3 is TGTGCCAGTAGTAGCGACACCGAGGGGCAGCCCCAGCATTTT. It yields the protein CASSSDTEGQPQHF.

The genes are TRBV7-3 and TRBJ1-5; the D is unclear. The germline V gene encodes CDR1 SGHTA and CDR2 FQGTGA. V was clipped by 2 bases and J by 4 bases, with 12 bases between them. The CDR3 is 15 residues long. The CDR3: CASSLFPGGNQPQHF. DNA of the CDR3: TGTGCCAGCAGCTTATTCCCAGGAGGTAATCAGCCCCAGCATTTT.

This clone was counted between two and nine times. The gene calls are TRBV5-1 and TRBJ2-1, with D uncertain. The V and J ends lost 4 bases and 4 bases respectively, with 9 bases between them. CDR1 is SGHRS and CDR2 is YFSETQ in the germline V gene. This CDR3 comprises 13 residues. CDR3 coding DNA: TGCGCCAGCAGCCCCGTGCCGTACAATGAGCAGTTCTTC. It encodes CASSPVPYNEQFF. Filled out from reference TRBV5-1 and TRBJ2-1, the complete variable domain reads KAGVTQTPRYLIKTRGQQVTLSCSPISGHRSVSWYQQTPGQGLQFLFEYFSETQRNKGNFPGRFSGRQFSNSRSEMNVSTLELGDSALYLCASSPVPYNEQFFGPGTRLTVL.

The chain combines TRBV7-9 with TRBJ1-5, with D uncertain. The ends were cut back, 3 bases at V and 4 bases at J, with 4 bases in the middle. CDR1 SEHNR and CDR2 FQNEAQ come from the germline V gene (reference sequence). The CDR3 is made up of 12 amino acids. CDR3 DNA sequence: TGTGCCAGCAGCTTGGGGAATCAGCCCCAGCATTTT. It encodes CASSLGNQPQHF.

The chain joins TRBV6-2 or TRBV6-3 to TRBJ1-2; D unresolved. Trimming cost V 0 bases and J 4 bases, with 12 bases left between them. The CDR3 loop spans 15 amino acids. Germline loops: CDR1 MNHEY, CDR2 SVGEGT. The CDR3: CASSYSTTFFYGYTF. CDR3 in DNA: TGTGCCAGCAGTTACTCGACCACCTTTTTCTATGGCTACACCTTC.

The V and J genes are TRBV11-2 and TRBJ1-1; D remains unclear. CDR1 and CDR2 from the germline V gene are SGHAT and FQNNGV. Trimming cost V 0 bases and J 8 bases, with 4 bases left between them. The CDR3 is 11 amino acids. DNA of the CDR3: TGTGCCAGCAGCTTAGACCTCGAAGCTTTCTTT. Translating it yields CASSLDLEAFF. The full variable domain, rest sourced from reference TRBV11-2 and TRBJ1-1, is EAGVAQSPRYKIIEKRQSVAFWCNPISGHATLYWYQQILGQGPKLLIQFQNNGVVDDSQLPKDRFSAERLKGVDSTLKIQPAKLEDSAVYLCASSLDLEAFFGQGTRLTVV.

The chain links TRBV6-2 or TRBV6-3 to TRBJ2-1, with TRBD2 matching over 13 bases. The CDR3 spans 17 residues. The V segment lost 6 bases and the J segment 6 bases; nucleotides outside the gene matches: 11. CDR1 and CDR2 (germline): MNHEY, SVGEGT. The CDR3 sequence: CASSLFRTSGRGNEQFF. CDR3 sequence (DNA): TGTGCCAGCAGCCTGTTTAGAACTAGCGGGAGGGGCAATGAGCAGTTCTTC.

The chain is built from TRBV7-3 and TRBJ2-3, with D perhaps matching TRBD1 (6 bases). The V and J ends lost 1 base and 6 bases respectively, with 11 bases between them. CDR3 length: 14 amino acids. Germline lookup yields CDR1 SGHTA and CDR2 FQGTGA. This CDR3 is CASSLSRGEDTQYF. The CDR3 DNA sequence: TGTGCCAGCAGCTTAAGCAGGGGCGAGGATACGCAGTATTTT. The whole variable domain, remainder taken from reference TRBV7-3 and TRBJ2-3, is GAGVSQTPSNKVTEKGKYVELRCDPISGHTALYWYRQSLGQGPEFLIYFQGTGAADDSGLPNDRFFAVRPEGSVSTLKIQRTERGDSAVYLCASSLSRGEDTQYFGPGTRLTVL.

The rearrangement joins TRBV6-5 to TRBJ2-1; 9 nucleotides agree with TRBD1. The length of the CDR3 is 15 residues. Germline assignment: CDR1 MNHEY and CDR2 SVGAGI. J gave up 14 bases and V 4 bases, and 15 bases lay outside the gene matches. The CDR3 nucleotides are TGTGCCAGCAGTTCCTCCGGGACAGGGAACTCTGGAGAGTTCTTC. It translates to CASSSSGTGNSGEFF.

Only a few counts were recorded for this clone. This chain uses TRBV2 with TRBJ2-7; 9 bases map to TRBD2. CDR1 is SNHLY and CDR2 is FYNNEI in the germline V gene. The CDR3 totals 20 residues. V was clipped by 5 bases and J by 4 bases; unmatched bases: 24. CDR3: CASSTPLASGTPWGKYEQYF. CDR3 nucleotide sequence: TGTGCCAGCAGTACCCCATTGGCTAGCGGGACCCCCTGGGGCAAGTACGAGCAGTACTTC.

V gene TRBV11-2 combines with J gene TRBJ1-1; 8 nucleotides line up with TRBD1. This CDR3 spans 16 amino acids. Germline V gene lookup returns CDR1 SGHAT and CDR2 FQNNGV. V shed 4 bases, J shed 0 bases, and the junction held 7 bases outside the gene matches. This CDR3 reads CASSSRQGWMNTEAFF. CDR3 bases: TGTGCCAGCAGCTCGCGACAGGGGTGGATGAACACTGAAGCTTTCTTT.

CDR3 loop: CASSPPEGRSSYNEQFF. CDR3 nucleotide sequence: TGTGCCAGCAGCCCCCCCGAGGGGAGGAGCTCCTACAATGAGCAGTTCTTC. The gene calls are TRBV7-2 and TRBJ2-1; D possibly corresponds to TRBD2 (6 bases). The germline CDR1 and CDR2 sequences are SGHTA and FQGNSA. The CDR3 runs 17 residues. With 5 bases removed from V and 0 bases from J, the gap between germline ends came to 17 bases.

The chain employs TRBV9 and TRBJ2-5, with 12 bases lining up with TRBD1. CDR1 is SGDLS and CDR2 is YYNGEE in the germline V gene. The V and J ends lost 0 bases and 4 bases, in that order; junction bases with no gene match: 1. CDR3 size: 15 residues. DNA for the CDR3: TGTGCCAGCAGCGTAGGGGACAGGGGGCGAGAGACCCAGTACTTC. It translates to CASSVGDRGRETQYF.

The rearrangement uses TRBV25-1 and TRBJ1-1; D is unresolved. Trimming shortened V by 3 bases and J by 4 bases, and 12 bases separated the two germline ends. CDR3 length: 14 amino acids. Germline values: CDR1 MGHDK, CDR2 SYGVNS. The CDR3 DNA is TGTGCCAGCAGTGAGGTAGCCAAGAGCACTGAAGCTTTCTTT. Encoded protein: CASSEVAKSTEAFF.

The chain employs TRBV6-1 and TRBJ2-4, with 12 bases that match TRBD2. CDR3 size: 20 residues. Germline trimming cut 2 bases from V and 1 base from J; bases unmatched to any gene: 12. CDR1 is MNHNS and CDR2 is SASEGT in the germline V gene. The CDR3, as DNA: TGTGCCAGCAGTGAACGACTAGCGGGAGATAGTATCCTGGCCAAAAACATTCAGTACTTC. Its protein is CASSERLAGDSILAKNIQYF.

This chain joins TRBV19 and TRBJ1-2; tentatively, D is TRBD1 (5 bases). The CDR3 extends over 12 amino acids. Per the germline V gene, CDR1 is LNHDA and CDR2 is SQIVND (reference sequence). V gave up 6 bases and J gave up 9 bases, with 14 bases separating them. The CDR3 bases are TGTGCCAGTAGAACTATCCAGGGAAGCTACACCTTC. Translating gives CASRTIQGSYTF.

The gene calls are TRBV5-1 and TRBJ2-1; D possibly matches TRBD1 or TRBD2 (5 bases each). Germline V lookup: CDR1 SGHRS, CDR2 YFSETQ. There are 13 residues in the CDR3. Trimming took off 0 bases at V and 8 bases at J, with 9 bases between the two ends. The CDR3 DNA reads TGCGCCAGCAGCTTGGTTGGGGACGATGAGCAGTTCTTC. Encoded protein: CASSLVGDDEQFF.

This chain uses TRBV24-1 with TRBJ2-6; D unresolved. Germline V gene lookup returns CDR1 KGHDR and CDR2 SFDVKD. V was trimmed by 5 bases and J by 0 bases, leaving 7 bases between them. The CDR3 extends over 15 amino acids. CDR3 DNA: TGTGCCACCAGTGTTGGTCACTCTGGGGCCAACGTCCTGACTTTC. Its translation is CATSVGHSGANVLTF.

For the CDR3, the DNA is TGTGCCAGCAGCCTAACAACGAACACTGAAGCTTTCTTT. Protein product: CASSLTTNTEAFF. The chain recombines TRBV7-9 with TRBJ1-1; D is unclear. Between the trimmed V and J ends, which lost 5 bases and 1 base, there was a span of 8 bases. The germline V gene encodes CDR1 SEHNR and CDR2 FQNEAQ (reference sequence). The CDR3 spans 13 residues.

The chain carries TRBV28 and TRBJ2-1, with 13 bases aligning to TRBD2. CDR1 and CDR2 from the germline V gene are MDHEN and SYDVKM. This CDR3 region has 16 residues. The V gene end was trimmed by 8 bases and the J gene end by 1 base; junction bases not matched to a gene: 5. The CDR3 loop reads CASGLAGAQSYNEQFF. The CDR3 DNA sequence: TGTGCCAGCGGACTAGCGGGAGCCCAATCCTACAATGAGCAGTTCTTC.